This T cell receptor (beta chain) originates from a study of post-analysis software for immune sequencing data. Study-wide findings and caveats: Controls had significantly higher normalized Chao1 diversity than multiple sclerosis patients. When the samples were clustered directly with F measure, those that had been prepared in the same batch showed strong co-clustering. When patients were compared with controls, 5 or 6 TRBV segments were more frequent, TRBV5-6, TRBV5-1 and TRBV20-1 among them.

On this clonotype itself: Its antigen is undetermined.

V dropped 5 bases and J dropped 2; count of bases not matched to a gene: 9. Germline V gene lookup returns CDR1 SGHTA and CDR2 FQGNSA. The CDR3 runs 16 residues. TCR beta cDNA libraries had unique molecular identifiers. Out of roughly 0.85 to 11 million T cells, some 480,000 cDNA molecules were generated. TCRdb re-derived calls from the PCR reads in MiXCR, one entry per CDR3 protein. The table lists about 800,000 distinct CDR3 sequences, less than 35% of them singletons. V is TRBV7-2 and J is TRBJ2-3; 8 positions agree with TRBD2. This clonotype originated in a girl aged 10-17 years with multiple sclerosis. Specimen: blood. The CDR3 region is CASSTYGRGFTDTQYF. The CDR3 region has the DNA TGTGCCAGCAGCACATACGGGAGGGGTTTCACAGATACGCAGTATTTT.